This T cell receptor beta chain was captured in a study of blood T cell repertoires in COVID-19. Study background: The United States, Italy and Spain were the sources of the acute and convalescent COVID-19 samples. From T cells, B-cell-depleted T cells, or PBMCs came the material, which was cDNA or gDNA.

Under the authors' procedure: Estimation of nucleated cell counts was performed using reference gene primer amplification. The assay was immunoSEQ multiplex PCR, and TCRdb's table has in-frame clones only and misses some. That table is the source of V, J and clone size, and D and trimming were worked out from the DNA. The profile covers 300,000 to 400,000 clones, with 85% appearing a single time and 6% to 9% taken by the ten largest. V shed 5 bases and J 3 bases; nucleotides not matched to a gene: 5. Per the germline V gene, CDR1 is MNHEY and CDR2 is SVGAGI. CDR3 length equals 15 residues. The V and J genes are TRBV6-5 and TRBJ2-3; 10 nucleotides match TRBD1. This sequence originates from a human donor in a cohort sampled during active COVID-19. Sequencing was performed on peripheral blood. The CDR3 region has the DNA TGTGCCAGCAGTACTCCGGGACAGGGGACAGATACGCAGTATTTT. Its protein product is CASSTPGQGTDTQYF.